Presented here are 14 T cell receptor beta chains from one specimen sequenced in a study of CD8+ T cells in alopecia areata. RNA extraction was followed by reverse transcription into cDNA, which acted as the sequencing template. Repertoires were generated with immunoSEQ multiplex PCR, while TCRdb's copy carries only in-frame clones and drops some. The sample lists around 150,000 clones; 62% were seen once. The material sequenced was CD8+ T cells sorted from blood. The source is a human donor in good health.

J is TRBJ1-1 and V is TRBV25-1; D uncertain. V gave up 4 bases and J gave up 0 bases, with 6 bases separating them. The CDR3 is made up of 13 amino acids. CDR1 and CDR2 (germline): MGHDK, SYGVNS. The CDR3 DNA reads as TGTGCCAGCAGTGGTTCCGTGAACACTGAAGCTTTCTTT. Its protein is CASSGSVNTEAFF.

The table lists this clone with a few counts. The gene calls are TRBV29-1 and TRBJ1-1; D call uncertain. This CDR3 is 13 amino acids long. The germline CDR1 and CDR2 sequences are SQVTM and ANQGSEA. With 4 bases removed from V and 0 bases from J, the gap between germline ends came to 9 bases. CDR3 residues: CSVGGWLNTEAFF. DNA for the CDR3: TGCAGCGTTGGTGGGTGGCTGAACACTGAAGCTTTCTTT. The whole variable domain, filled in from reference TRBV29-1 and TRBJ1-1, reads SAVISQKPSRDICQRGTSLTIQCQVDSQVTMMFWYRQQPGQSLTLIATANQGSEATYESGFVIDKFPISRPNLTFSTLTVSNMSPEDSSIYLCSVGGWLNTEAFFGQGTRLTVV.

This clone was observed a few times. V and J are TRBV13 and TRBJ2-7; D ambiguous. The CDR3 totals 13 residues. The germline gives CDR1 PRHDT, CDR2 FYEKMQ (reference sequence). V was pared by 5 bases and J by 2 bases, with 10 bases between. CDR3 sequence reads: CASSIQEAYEQYF. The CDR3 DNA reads TGTGCCAGCAGCATCCAGGAAGCCTACGAGCAGTACTTC.

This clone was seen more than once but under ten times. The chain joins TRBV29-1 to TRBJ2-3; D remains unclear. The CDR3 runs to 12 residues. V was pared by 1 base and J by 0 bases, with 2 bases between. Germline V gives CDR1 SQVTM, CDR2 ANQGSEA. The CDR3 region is CSVEASTDTQYF. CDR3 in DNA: TGCAGCGTTGAAGCTAGCACAGATACGCAGTATTTT.

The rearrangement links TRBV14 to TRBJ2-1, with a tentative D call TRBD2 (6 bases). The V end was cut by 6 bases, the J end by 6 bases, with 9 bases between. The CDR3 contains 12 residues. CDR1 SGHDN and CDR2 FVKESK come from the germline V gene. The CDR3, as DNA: TGTGCCAGCAGTCAGGGAGGCAATGAGCAGTTCTTC. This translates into CASSQGGNEQFF.

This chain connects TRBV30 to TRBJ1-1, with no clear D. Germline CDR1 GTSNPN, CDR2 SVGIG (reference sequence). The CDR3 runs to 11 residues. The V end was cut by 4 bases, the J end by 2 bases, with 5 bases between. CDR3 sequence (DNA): TGTGCCTGGAAGGTTAACACTGAAGCTTTCTTT. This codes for CAWKVNTEAFF.

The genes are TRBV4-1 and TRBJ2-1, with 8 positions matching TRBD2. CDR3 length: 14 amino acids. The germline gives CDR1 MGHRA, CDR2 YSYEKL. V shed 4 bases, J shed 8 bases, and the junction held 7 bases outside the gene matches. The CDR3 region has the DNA TGCGCCAGCAGCCGCGGAGCGGGAGTTTATGAGCAGTTCTTC. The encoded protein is CASSRGAGVYEQFF.

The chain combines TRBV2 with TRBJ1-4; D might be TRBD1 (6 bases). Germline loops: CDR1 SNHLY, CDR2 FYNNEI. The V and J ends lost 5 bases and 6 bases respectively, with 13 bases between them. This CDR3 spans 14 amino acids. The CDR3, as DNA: TGTGCCAGCAGTTCAACAAAGGGGGATGAAAAACTGTTTTTT. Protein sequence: CASSSTKGDEKLFF.

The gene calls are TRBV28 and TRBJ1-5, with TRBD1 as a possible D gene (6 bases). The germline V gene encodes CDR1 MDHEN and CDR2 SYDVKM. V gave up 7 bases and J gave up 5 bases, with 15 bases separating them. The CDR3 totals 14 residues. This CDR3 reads CASKTGVGDQPQHF. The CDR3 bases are TGTGCCAGCAAGACAGGTGTGGGGGATCAGCCCCAGCATTTT.

The CDR3 DNA follows: TGTGCCAGTGCCTGGGGATCTGTTACCCAGTACTTC. Its protein product is CASAWGSVTQYF. The J gene is TRBJ2-5, the V gene TRBV7-9; D is unresolved. Per the germline V gene, CDR1 is SEHNR and CDR2 is FQNEAQ (reference sequence). The CDR3 is made up of 12 amino acids. V lost 9 bases, J lost 8 bases, and 16 bases lay in between. Full variable domain (remainder filled in from reference TRBV7-9 and TRBJ2-5): DTGVSQNPRHKITKRGQNVTFRCDPISEHNRLYWYRQTLGQGPEFLTYFQNEAQLEKSRLLSDRFSAERPKGSFSTLEIQRTEQGDSAMYLCASAWGSVTQYFGPGTRLLVL.

CDR3 region: CASSPGGINEQFF. Here the CDR3 DNA reads TGTGCCAGCTCACCAGGCGGAATCAATGAGCAGTTCTTC. The V and J genes are TRBV18 and TRBJ2-1; no clear D gene. The V end was cut by 2 bases, the J end by 6 bases, with 8 bases between. The CDR3 length is 13 residues. Looked up from germline, CDR1 is KGHSH and CDR2 is LQKENI.

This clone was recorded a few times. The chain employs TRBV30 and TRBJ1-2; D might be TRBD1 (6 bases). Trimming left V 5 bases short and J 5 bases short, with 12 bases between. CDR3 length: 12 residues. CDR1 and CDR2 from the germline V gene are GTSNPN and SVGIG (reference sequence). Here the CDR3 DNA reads TGTGCCTGGGAGACAGGACGGTATGGCTACACCTTC. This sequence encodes CAWETGRYGYTF.

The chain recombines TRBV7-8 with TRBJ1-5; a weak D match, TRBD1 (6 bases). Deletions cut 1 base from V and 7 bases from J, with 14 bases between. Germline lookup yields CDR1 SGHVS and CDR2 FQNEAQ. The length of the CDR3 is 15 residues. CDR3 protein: CASSLGSGAGQPQHF. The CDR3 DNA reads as TGTGCCAGCAGCTTAGGGTCAGGGGCGGGACAGCCCCAGCATTTT.

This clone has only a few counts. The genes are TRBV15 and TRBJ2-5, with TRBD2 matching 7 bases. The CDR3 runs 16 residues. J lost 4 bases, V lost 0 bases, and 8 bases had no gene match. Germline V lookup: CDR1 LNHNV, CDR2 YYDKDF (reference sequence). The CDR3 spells CATSRDISPSGETQYF. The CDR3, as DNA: TGTGCCACCAGCAGAGATATAAGTCCTAGCGGAGAGACCCAGTACTTC. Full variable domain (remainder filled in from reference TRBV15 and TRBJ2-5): DAMVIQNPRYQVTQFGKPVTLSCSQTLNHNVMYWYQQKSSQAPKLLFHYYDKDFNNEADTPDNFQSRRPNTSFCFLDIRSPGLGDTAMYLCATSRDISPSGETQYFGPGTRLLVL.